Sequencing of this TCR beta chain was carried out in a study of blood T cell repertoires in COVID-19. Turning to the study itself: Sites in the United States, Italy and Spain provided acute and convalescent COVID-19 samples. The analysed material was cDNA or gDNA that came from T cells, B-cell-depleted T cells, or PBMCs.

V was clipped by 6 bases and J by 6 bases, with 8 bases between them. Germline CDR1 is DFQATT and CDR2 is SNEGSKA (reference sequence). This CDR3 is built from 10 residues. Study processing details: Amplification of reference gene primers provided the estimated nucleated cell counts. Libraries were prepared by immunoSEQ multiplex PCR; TCRdb keeps only in-frame clonotypes and omits some of them. V, J and clone size were drawn from that table, and D and trimming were deduced from the DNA. The sample lists 300,000 or so clones, approximately 88% occurring once. This rearrangement joins TRBV20-1 to TRBJ1-2; the D gene is possibly TRBD1 (6 bases). The receptor was isolated from a woman aged 30 to 39 who had recovered from COVID-19. Input material: peripheral blood. CDR3 amino acids: CSATGNGYTF. CDR3 bases: TGCAGTGCCACAGGGAATGGCTACACCTTC.